The text below deals with one TCR beta chain. Its antigen is unidentified. This sample's time point: blood 4 weeks post-SBRT, at nephrectomy. The sample's treatment: 15 Gy SBRT to primary tumor, nephrectomy 4 weeks later. Nephrectomy followed 15 Gy stereotactic body radiation by 4 weeks. Serial blood draws occurred at baseline and 2 and 4 weeks post-SBRT. The tumor was a clear cell renal cell carcinoma. This entry belongs to a study of radiation and T cells in renal cell carcinoma. Study observations and caveats: Top tumor clonotypes rose in blood 2 weeks post-radiation, then contracted.

Libraries were prepared by immunoSEQ multiplex PCR; TCRdb keeps only in-frame clonotypes and omits some of them. The data contain some 150,000 clones, around nine tenths of them seen just once; the ten biggest clones take up 17%. Germline CDR1 SGHDT, CDR2 YYEEEE. Trimming removed 3 bases from V and 1 base from J, with 19 bases in between. The CDR3 runs 18 residues. This clonotype was obtained from a woman aged 50 to 60 with renal cell carcinoma. Sequencing was performed on blood, taken from a patient whose treatment included radiotherapy and nephrectomy. The rearrangement joins TRBV5-6 to TRBJ2-2; D remains ambiguous. CDR3 coding DNA: TGTGCCAGCAGCTCGGCTCTCGGTGTCAGCAGGAACACCGGGGAGCTGTTTTTT. Translation: CASSSALGVSRNTGELFF.